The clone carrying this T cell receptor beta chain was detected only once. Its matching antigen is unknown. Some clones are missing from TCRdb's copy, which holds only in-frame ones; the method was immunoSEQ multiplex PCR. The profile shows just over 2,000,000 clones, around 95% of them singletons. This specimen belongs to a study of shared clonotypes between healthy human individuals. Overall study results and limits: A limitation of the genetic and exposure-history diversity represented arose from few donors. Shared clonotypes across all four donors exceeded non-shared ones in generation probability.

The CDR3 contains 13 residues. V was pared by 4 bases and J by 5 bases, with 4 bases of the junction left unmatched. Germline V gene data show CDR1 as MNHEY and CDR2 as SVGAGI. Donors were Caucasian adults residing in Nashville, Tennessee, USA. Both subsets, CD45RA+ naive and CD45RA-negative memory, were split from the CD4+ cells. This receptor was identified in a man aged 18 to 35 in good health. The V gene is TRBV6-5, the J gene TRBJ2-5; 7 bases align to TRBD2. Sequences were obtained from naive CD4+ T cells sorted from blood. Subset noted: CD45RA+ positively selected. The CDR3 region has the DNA TGTGCCAGCAGTTTATGGGGGGGGGAGACCCAGTACTTC. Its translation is CASSLWGGETQYF.